These T cell receptor beta chains were read from a single sample in a study of blood T cells in healthy people across ages. TCRdb re-called the 5' RACE reads through MiXCR, storing one row per CDR3 protein. This sample yields around 1,000,000 distinct CDR3 sequences, of which approximately 26% are seen a single time; around 0.7% belongs to the top ten. This same sample was also taken into another study, of T cells of mothers and their children.

The sequenced material came from blood. These receptor sequences come from a girl aged 2-10 years in good health. CDR3s include the opening cysteine and the closing phenylalanine or tryptophan. D genes are given only for firm matches. Size tells how often a clone was seen (once, few, many) or the class of an expanded clone, and some rows leave it out.

CDR3nt	CDR3aa	abundance	v_gene	j_gene	d_gene
TGTGCCAGCAGGGACGACGGGAACTATGGCTACACCTTC	CASRDDGNYGYTF	few	TRBV28	TRBJ1-2	-
TGTGCCAGCAGTTTGGGGACTAGCGGCGACGAGCAGTACTTC	CASSLGTSGDEQYF	-	TRBV28	TRBJ2-7	TRBD2
TGTGCCAGTATAGGCGTTGGAGGGTATGAGCAGTTCTTC	CASIGVGGYEQFF	-	TRBV19	TRBJ2-1	-
TGTGCCAGCAGCTTAGCACCGACCGGGCACGAGCAGTACTTC	CASSLAPTGHEQYF	few	TRBV7-8	TRBJ2-7	-
TGTGCCAGCAGTGTCCCCAGCGGGGGGGCCGACACCGGGGAGCTGTTTTTT	CASSVPSGGADTGELFF	-	TRBV6-1	TRBJ2-2	TRBD2
TGTGCCACCCGGGACAGGGGCGGGGAGGAGACCCAGTACTTC	CATRDRGGEETQYF	-	TRBV10-3	TRBJ2-5	TRBD1
TGCAGCGTTGATCTGGGGGCGCGGACAGATACGCAGTATTTT	CSVDLGARTDTQYF	few	TRBV29-1	TRBJ2-3	-
TGTGCCAGCAGCGTAGGGGCAAAAGAGTTGAATGAGCAGTTCTTC	CASSVGAKELNEQFF	many	TRBV9	TRBJ2-1	-
TGTGCCAGCAGTTTAAGAATTGGGAGTAGCGGGTTCCACGAGCAGTACTTC	CASSLRIGSSGFHEQYF	few	TRBV28	TRBJ2-7	TRBD2
TGTGCCAGCACTCGGGGTTGGGAGACCCAGTACTTC	CASTRGWETQYF	few	TRBV6-1	TRBJ2-5	-
TGTGCCACCAGTGATCCAGCAAGCGGGAGAGGGCAGTTCTTC	CATSDPASGRGQFF	-	TRBV24-1	TRBJ2-1	TRBD2
TGTGCCAGCAGTTTTTTCCCCCCTAGCGGGAGTAGGTATGAGCAGTTCTTC	CASSFFPPSGSRYEQFF	-	TRBV27	TRBJ2-1	TRBD2
TGTGCCAGCAGCCCACAAGAGGCGGCGGGAGGGACCAATGAGCAGTTCTTC	CASSPQEAAGGTNEQFF	few	TRBV7-6	TRBJ2-1	TRBD2
TGTGCCAGCAGTTTATCGGAGAACAATGAGCAGTTCTTC	CASSLSENNEQFF	few	TRBV27	TRBJ2-1	-
TGCAGCGTTGTAGAGCAGGGACCCTACGAGCAGTACTTC	CSVVEQGPYEQYF	few	TRBV29-1	TRBJ2-7	-
TGCAGCGGCTTACCCGGACTAGACGGTTTTAGTGAGCAGTTCTTC	CSGLPGLDGFSEQFF	-	TRBV29-1	TRBJ2-1	TRBD2
TGTGCCAGCAGCTTGAGGAACGAGGAGACCCAGTACTTC	CASSLRNEETQYF	-	TRBV7-9	TRBJ2-5	-
TGTGCCAGCAGTCCTGTCGGACAGATTCAAACCTACGAGCAGTACTTC	CASSPVGQIQTYEQYF	few	TRBV6-1	TRBJ2-7	-
TGTGCCAGCAGTTACGAGGGACTAGAGGTGGAGACCCAGTACTTC	CASSYEGLEVETQYF	-	TRBV6-2/TRBV6-3	TRBJ2-5	TRBD2
TGCAGTGCTAGTTTAACAGGGGGGGGAGAGACCCAGTACTTC	CSASLTGGGETQYF	-	TRBV20-1	TRBJ2-5	-
TGTGCCAGCAGTTACTCCCAACGGGACGGCTCTGGAAACACCATATATTTT	CASSYSQRDGSGNTIYF	-	TRBV6-6	TRBJ1-3	-
TGCGCCAGCAGCCTAGGGACAGGGGGCATCGAGACCCAGTACTTC	CASSLGTGGIETQYF	few	TRBV4-1	TRBJ2-5	TRBD1
TGTGCCAGCAGCGCAGGTCGGACCTACGAGCAGTGCTTC	CASSAGRTYEQCF	-	TRBV13	TRBJ2-5	-
TGTGCCAGCAGTAGATCCGACAGGGCCTACGAGCAGTACTTC	CASSRSDRAYEQYF	-	TRBV3-1	TRBJ2-7	TRBD1
TGTGCCAGCAGCTTAGGGGGGACAGCGGGGGGCCAAGAGACCCAGTACTTC	CASSLGGTAGGQETQYF	once	TRBV7-2	TRBJ2-5	TRBD2
TGTGCCAGCAGTTACAATATCGGGCTAGCCAAAAACATTCAGTGCTTC	CASSYNIGLAKNIQCF	-	TRBV6-5	TRBJ2-4	-
TGTGCCAGCAGCCGGGTCGCTAGCGACCAAGAGACCCAGTACTTC	CASSRVASDQETQYF	few	TRBV3-1	TRBJ2-5	-
TGTGCCAGCAGTTTCTTCCCCGGGGCTGGCAAAAACATTCAGTACTTC	CASSFFPGAGKNIQYF	-	TRBV12-3/TRBV12-4	TRBJ2-4	-
TGCAGTGCGATCAAGCGGGAATACAATGAGCAGTTCTTC	CSAIKREYNEQFF	-	TRBV20-1	TRBJ2-1	TRBD2
TGTGCCTCCAGCCGCGACAGGGTAGTCAGCGGGGAGCTGTTTTTT	CASSRDRVVSGELFF	few	TRBV15	TRBJ2-2	TRBD1
TGCAGTCCTGGACGGGCCGAAGAGACCCAGTACTTC	CSPGRAEETQYF	-	TRBV20-1	TRBJ2-5	-
TGCGCCAGCAGCCAAGATCTCCTAGCGGGGACAGAGACCCAGTACTTC	CASSQDLLAGTETQYF	-	TRBV4-3	TRBJ2-5	TRBD2
TGTGCCAGCAGTTACTCGAGACAGGGCCCAGATACGCAGTATTTT	CASSYSRQGPDTQYF	few	TRBV6-5	TRBJ2-3	TRBD1
TGTGCCAGCAGCCCAACAGGGGTGGCTAACTATGGCTACACCTTC	CASSPTGVANYGYTF	-	TRBV28	TRBJ1-2	TRBD1
TGTGCCAGCGGCCACGTAGCGGGCCGACCCCGATCCTACGAGCAGTACTTC	CASGHVAGRPRSYEQYF	few	TRBV27	TRBJ2-7	TRBD2
TGCAGCGTAGATGGGGGGGGCGGGCAGTTCTTC	CSVDGGGGQFF	few	TRBV29-1	TRBJ2-1	-
TGTGCCAGCAGTTTAGAGGGTCCAGTCGGTAATTCACCCCTCCACTTT	CASSLEGPVGNSPLHF	-	TRBV27	TRBJ1-6	-
TGTGCCAGCAGCTCTCCACAGGGGGGGACTGAAGCTTTCTTT	CASSSPQGGTEAFF	-	TRBV7-9	TRBJ1-1	TRBD1
TGTGCTAGTGGTTTTCCCAGGACTCAGAACACTGAAGCTTTCTTT	CASGFPRTQNTEAFF	many	TRBV12-5	TRBJ1-1	-
TGTGCCAGTAGCTTGACAGGGACCTACAATGAGCAGTTCTTC	CASSLTGTYNEQFF	medium-sized	TRBV19	TRBJ2-1	TRBD1
TGCAGTGCTAAACTATGGACAGGAGGCAACTATGGCTACACCTTC	CSAKLWTGGNYGYTF	once	TRBV20-1	TRBJ1-2	TRBD1
TGTGCCAGCTGTCAGACTAGCGGGACCTCCTACGAGCAGTACTTC	CASCQTSGTSYEQYF	-	TRBV14	TRBJ2-7	TRBD2
TGTGCCAGCAGGACACAGGGGGCGCGGGATGGCTACACCTTC	CASRTQGARDGYTF	-	TRBV6-5	TRBJ1-2	TRBD1
TGCAGCGTTGGGACAGGCAATCAGCCCCAGCATTTT	CSVGTGNQPQHF	many	TRBV29-1	TRBJ1-5	-
TGTGCCAGCAGTTATATGGTATCCAGCGGGGAGCTGTTTTTT	CASSYMVSSGELFF	-	TRBV6-5	TRBJ2-2	-